The rows below give T cell receptor beta chains drawn from one sample of a study of Ad26.COV2.S vaccination and SARS-CoV-2 variants. Profiled with immunoSEQ multiplex PCR; TCRdb holds only in-frame clones, not every one. This sample has hundreds of thousands of clones, with roughly 84% found just once. Sequenced here: peripheral blood, sampled in a trial of Ad26.COV2.S vaccine versus placebo. The receptors were gathered from a person aged 18-60 years who received the Ad26.COV2.S COVID-19 vaccine or a placebo. Both conserved end residues are part of each CDR3. D genes are given only for firm matches. Not all rows give a size; the values are once, few, many and, for expanded clones, a class.

J,size,V,D,CDR3,DNA
TRBJ2-1,once,TRBV24-1,.,CATSDYGHEQFF,TGTGCCACCAGTGATTACGGTCATGAGCAGTTCTTC
TRBJ1-5,.,TRBV6-5,.,CASRANRAQPQHF,TGTGCCAGCAGGGCAAACAGGGCTCAGCCCCAGCATTTT
TRBJ2-2,.,TRBV5-4,TRBD2,CASSRALAALNTGELFF,TGTGCCAGCAGCCGCGCCCTAGCGGCCCTAAACACCGGGGAGCTGTTTTTT
TRBJ2-1,.,TRBV9,TRBD2,CASSPSPGGLVGYNEQFF,TGTGCCAGCAGCCCTTCACCCGGGGGACTAGTAGGTTACAATGAGCAGTTCTTC
TRBJ2-3,.,TRBV27,.,CASSTHPSTDTQYF,TGTGCCAGCAGTACCCACCCATCCACAGATACGCAGTATTTT
TRBJ2-5,.,TRBV3-1/TRBV3-2,.,CASSYLDGQETQYF,TGTGCCAGCAGCTACTTGGACGGTCAAGAGACCCAGTACTTC
TRBJ2-7,.,TRBV6-5,.,CASSRVNSEGEQYF,TGTGCCAGCAGCCGGGTTAACAGCGAGGGGGAGCAGTACTTC
TRBJ2-2,.,TRBV10-2,.,CASRSAGELFF,TGCGCCAGCAGAAGCGCCGGGGAGCTGTTTTTT
TRBJ1-1,.,TRBV10-3,.,CAISAWGRTEAFF,TGTGCCATCAGTGCTTGGGGGCGGACTGAAGCTTTCTTT
TRBJ1-5,.,TRBV2,.,CASSPGWGNQPQHF,TGTGCCAGCAGTCCGGGATGGGGCAATCAGCCCCAGCATTTT
TRBJ2-3,.,TRBV14,TRBD1,CASSQTGGSERDTQYF,TGTGCCAGCAGCCAAACAGGGGGTTCGGAGAGAGATACGCAGTATTTT
TRBJ2-7,.,TRBV7-9,TRBD1,CASSLAWTGDTYEQYF,TGTGCCAGCAGCTTAGCCTGGACAGGGGACACCTACGAGCAGTACTTC
TRBJ1-4,.,TRBV9,.,CASSSQTGGNEKLFF,TGTGCCAGCAGCTCCCAAACTGGGGGTAATGAAAAACTGTTTTTT
TRBJ2-7,.,TRBV7-9,.,CASSGGGDEQYF,TGTGCCAGCAGCGGAGGGGGTGACGAGCAGTACTTC
TRBJ1-2,.,TRBV7-9,.,CASSTLGAGPNYGYTF,TGTGCCAGCAGCACCCTTGGCGCAGGCCCTAACTATGGCTACACCTTC
TRBJ1-4,.,TRBV7-7,.,CASSPLTGYNEKLFF,TGTGCTAGCAGCCCTCTGACAGGATATAATGAAAAACTGTTTTTT
TRBJ1-3,few,TRBV10-3,.,CAISEALAGSGNTIYF,TGTGCCATCAGTGAGGCTTTGGCAGGGTCTGGAAACACCATATATTTT
TRBJ2-3,.,TRBV4-3,.,CASSPSGEDTQYF,TGCGCCAGCAGCCCTTCAGGGGAAGATACGCAGTATTTT
TRBJ1-1,once,TRBV5-1,.,CASSSQDGNTEAFF,TGCGCCAGCAGCTCTCAGGACGGGAACACTGAAGCTTTCTTT
TRBJ1-4,.,TRBV30,.,CASRRLNEKLFF,TGTGCCTCGCGACGCCTTAATGAAAAACTGTTTTTT
TRBJ1-3,.,TRBV30,.,CAWGGWGNTIYF,TGTGCCTGGGGGGGTTGGGGAAACACCATATATTTT
TRBJ1-2,once,TRBV19,.,CASSLSGPNYGYTF,TGTGCCAGTAGTCTATCAGGACCTAACTATGGCTACACCTTC